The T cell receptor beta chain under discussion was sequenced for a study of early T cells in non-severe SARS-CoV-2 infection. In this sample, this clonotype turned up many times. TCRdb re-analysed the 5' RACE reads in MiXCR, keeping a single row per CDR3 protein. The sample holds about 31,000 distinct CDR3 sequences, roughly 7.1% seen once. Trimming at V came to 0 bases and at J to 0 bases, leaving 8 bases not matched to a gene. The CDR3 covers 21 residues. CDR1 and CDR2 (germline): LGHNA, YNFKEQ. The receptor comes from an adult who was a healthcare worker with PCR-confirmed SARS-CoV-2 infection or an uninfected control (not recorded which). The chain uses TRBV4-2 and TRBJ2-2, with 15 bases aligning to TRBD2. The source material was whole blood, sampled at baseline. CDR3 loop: CASSQDRLGLAGGTNTGELFF. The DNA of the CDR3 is TGTGCCAGCAGCCAAGATCGGCTGGGACTAGCGGGAGGTACGAACACCGGGGAGCTGTTTTTT.